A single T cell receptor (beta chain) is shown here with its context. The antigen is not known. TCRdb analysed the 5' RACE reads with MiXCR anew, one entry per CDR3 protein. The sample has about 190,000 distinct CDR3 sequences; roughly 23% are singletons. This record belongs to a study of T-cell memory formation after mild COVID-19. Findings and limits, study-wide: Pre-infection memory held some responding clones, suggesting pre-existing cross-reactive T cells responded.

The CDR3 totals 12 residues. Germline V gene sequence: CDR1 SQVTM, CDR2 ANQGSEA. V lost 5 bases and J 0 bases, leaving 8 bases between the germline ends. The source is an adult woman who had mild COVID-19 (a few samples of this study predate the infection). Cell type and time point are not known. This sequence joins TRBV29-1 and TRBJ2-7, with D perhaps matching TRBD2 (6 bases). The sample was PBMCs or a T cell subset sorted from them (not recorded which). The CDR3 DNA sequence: TGCAGCGTTAGGGACTTCTCCTACGAGCAGTACTTC. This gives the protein CSVRDFSYEQYF.